The clone carrying this T cell receptor beta chain was observed many times. Its antigen is still unknown. The time point denotes: patch test 3, about 24 weeks after DPC sensitization. Treatment described: therapeutic diphenylcyclopropenone sensitization with weekly scalp DPC. TCRdb re-derived calls from the RACE reads in MiXCR, one entry per CDR3 protein. This table has about 90,000 distinct CDR3 sequences, under 13% appearing once. Germline loops: CDR1 SGHVS, CDR2 FQNEAQ. Trimming stripped 3 bases from V and 1 base from J, with 22 bases between. The length of the CDR3 is 18 residues. This record belongs to a study of human T cells and chemical hapten exposure. In the study overall: Patch tests put 0.01% DPC on the upper back, and the results were checked at 6 days. Patients, mostly women, had alopecia areata, alopecia totalis or alopecia universalis.

General study results and limits: TCRs above 1 in 1000 frequency did not change with DPC sensitization.

The sequence was collected from a woman aged 25 to 45 with alopecia areata. Some clones in this sample may be carry-over from other donors' samples. Specimen: whole blood, collected in connection with sensitization to the hapten diphenylcyclopropenone (DPC). The chain is built from TRBV7-8 and TRBJ2-7; possible D gene TRBD2, 6 bases. CDR3 nucleotide sequence: TGTGCCAGCAGCTTGGGACCGTTCGGGCGGGGAGGATCCTACGAGCAGTACTTC. Its translation is CASSLGPFGRGGSYEQYF.